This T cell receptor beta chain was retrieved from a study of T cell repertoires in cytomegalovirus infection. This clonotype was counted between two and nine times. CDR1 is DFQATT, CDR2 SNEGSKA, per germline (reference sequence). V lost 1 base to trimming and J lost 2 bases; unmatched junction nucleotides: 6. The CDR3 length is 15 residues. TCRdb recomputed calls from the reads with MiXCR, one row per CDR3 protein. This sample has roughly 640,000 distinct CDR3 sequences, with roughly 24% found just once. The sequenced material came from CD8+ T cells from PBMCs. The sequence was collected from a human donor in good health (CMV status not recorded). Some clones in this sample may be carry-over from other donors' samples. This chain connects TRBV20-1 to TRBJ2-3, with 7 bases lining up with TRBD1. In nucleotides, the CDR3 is TGCAGTGCTAGAGTCCGGGACAGCTACACAGATACGCAGTATTTT. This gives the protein CSARVRDSYTDTQYF.